This entry concerns a single T cell receptor (beta chain). Original methodology: Counts of nucleated cells, estimated from reference gene primer amplification, were obtained. Sequencing used immunoSEQ multiplex PCR; TCRdb keeps in-frame clones, though not all of them. That table gives V, J and clone size, and the DNA gave D and trimming. This table has roughly 150,000 clones, roughly 86% appearing once. This record belongs to a study of blood T cell repertoires in COVID-19. Overall study: Collection of acute and convalescent COVID-19 samples took place in the United States, Italy and Spain.

Unmatched junction bases numbered 6, after V lost 4 bases and J lost 2 bases. Germline V gene data show CDR1 as SGHTA and CDR2 as FQGNSA. The CDR3 is 15 residues long. The sequence came from a human donor with acute or convalescent COVID-19. The donor label of this sample is uncertain. V gene TRBV7-2 combines with J gene TRBJ2-5; TRBD2 matches 8 bases. The sample consisted of peripheral blood. The CDR3 DNA follows: TGTGCCAGCAGCTCCCAGCGGGGGAGGCAAGAGACCCAGTACTTC. It yields the protein CASSSQRGRQETQYF.